These T cell receptor beta chains were read from a single sample in a study of cytomegalovirus exposure and HLA in healthy donors. Produced via immunoSEQ multiplex PCR; TCRdb's table is partial and in-frame only. In the table there are fewer than 200,000 clones, roughly 76% of which are singletons. What was sequenced was PBMCs. The receptors come from a woman between 45 and 65 years old in good health and CMV-seronegative. CDR3s include the opening cysteine and the closing phenylalanine or tryptophan. Fields, in order: D gene, J gene, clone size, V gene, CDR3 protein, CDR3 DNA. A D gene is named only where the DNA matches it firmly. Some rows have no size entry. The others give once, few or many, or a class for an expanded clone.

D: NA
J: TRBJ2-7
size: few
V: TRBV7-4
CDR3: CASSFDEQYF
DNA: TGTGCCAGCAGCTTCGACGAGCAGTACTTC

D: TRBD2
J: TRBJ2-3
size: NA
V: TRBV29-1
CDR3: CSVEEGRGRDTQYF
DNA: TGCAGCGTTGAAGAAGGGAGGGGCAGGGATACGCAGTATTTT

D: NA
J: TRBJ1-1
size: NA
V: TRBV29-1
CDR3: CSVEMGGRGTEAFF
DNA: TGCAGCGTTGAAATGGGGGGTCGGGGCACTGAAGCTTTCTTT

D: TRBD2
J: TRBJ2-5
size: NA
V: TRBV27
CDR3: CASSGLAEKTQYF
DNA: TGTGCCAGCAGTGGACTAGCGGAGAAAACCCAGTACTTC

D: TRBD2
J: TRBJ2-4
size: NA
V: TRBV16
CDR3: CASSQSRIASGSLAKNIQYF
DNA: TGTGCCAGCAGCCAATCCAGGATTGCTAGCGGGAGCCTGGCCAAAAACATTCAGTACTTC

D: TRBD1
J: TRBJ2-5
size: few
V: TRBV29-1
CDR3: CSVGGGTGGQETQYF
DNA: TGCAGCGTCGGGGGGGGGACAGGGGGCCAAGAGACCCAGTACTTC

D: TRBD1
J: TRBJ2-7
size: NA
V: TRBV11-3
CDR3: CASSLGDREIDEQYF
DNA: TGTGCCAGCAGCTTAGGGGACAGGGAGATTGACGAGCAGTACTTC

D: NA
J: TRBJ2-1
size: NA
V: TRBV6-4
CDR3: CASSADSEVGEQFF
DNA: TGTGCCAGCAGTGCCGATAGCGAGGTAGGGGAGCAGTTCTTC

D: TRBD1
J: TRBJ2-7
size: NA
V: TRBV6-5
CDR3: CASSLTRQGLNEQYF
DNA: TGTGCCAGCAGTTTAACCCGACAGGGGCTTAACGAGCAGTACTTC

D: NA
J: TRBJ2-5
size: NA
V: TRBV7-2
CDR3: CASSLPPDRGTLQETQYF
DNA: TGTGCCAGCAGCTTACCGCCGGACCGGGGGACTCTACAAGAGACCCAGTACTTC

D: TRBD1
J: TRBJ1-5
size: few
V: TRBV19
CDR3: CASSIKGQPSNQPQHF
DNA: TGTGCCAGTAGTATAAAGGGACAGCCAAGCAATCAGCCCCAGCATTTT

D: NA
J: TRBJ2-7
size: NA
V: TRBV11-2
CDR3: CASSLLPISGGAYEQYF
DNA: TGTGCCAGCAGCTTGCTCCCTATATCCGGCGGCGCCTACGAGCAGTACTTC

D: NA
J: TRBJ1-1
size: NA
V: TRBV10-3
CDR3: CAISDRLNTEAFF
DNA: TGTGCCATCAGTGACAGGTTGAACACTGAAGCTTTCTTT

D: TRBD1
J: TRBJ2-7
size: NA
V: TRBV27
CDR3: CASSSPGQGLSEQYF
DNA: TGTGCCAGCAGTTCACCGGGACAGGGCTTATCCGAGCAGTACTTC

D: NA
J: TRBJ2-1
size: NA
V: TRBV4-1
CDR3: CASSQDNRREVNNEQFF
DNA: TGCGCCAGCAGCCAAGATAATCGCAGGGAAGTAAACAATGAGCAGTTCTTC

D: NA
J: TRBJ2-7
size: once
V: TRBV7-2
CDR3: CASSLIIGLDVTYEQYF
DNA: TGTGCCAGCAGTTTGATAATTGGACTCGATGTTACCTACGAGCAGTACTTC

D: TRBD1
J: TRBJ2-7
size: once
V: TRBV5-4
CDR3: CASSSGTGLTSYEQYF
DNA: TGTGCCAGCAGCTCCGGGACAGGCCTAACCTCCTACGAGCAGTACTTC

D: NA
J: TRBJ1-2
size: NA
V: TRBV7-2
CDR3: CASSLDSIYGYTF
DNA: TGTGCCAGCAGCTTAGACAGTATCTATGGCTACACCTTC